A single sample gave rise to the 11 T cell receptor beta chains below, sequenced in a study of identical twins. TCRdb recomputed calls from the 5' RACE reads with MiXCR, one row per CDR3 protein. This sample has hundreds of thousands of distinct CDR3 sequences; less than 7% occur once, and the top ten carry 1.5% to 2%. Sequenced sample: naive T cells sorted from blood. The receptors derive from a man aged 18 to 29 in good health.

In regard to this clonotype: This may stem from a read error, because a much larger clone lies one nucleotide away. V and J are TRBV29-1 and TRBJ2-3, with D hard to call. Germline values: CDR1 SQVTM, CDR2 ANQGSEA. The CDR3 length is 12 residues. CDR3 nucleotides: TGCGGCGCTCAGGTTGGGCCAGATACGCAGTATTTT. Protein sequence: CGAQVGPDTQYF.

This clonotype was observed a few times. This chain links TRBV5-1 with TRBJ2-5; a possible D gene is TRBD2 (6 bases). Germline lookup yields CDR1 SGHRS and CDR2 YFSETQ. This CDR3 spans 13 amino acids. Trimming removed 4 bases from V and 2 bases from J, with 9 bases in between. The CDR3 DNA is TGCGCCAGCAGCGCGGGACCACAAGAGACCCAGTACTTC. Translation: CASSAGPQETQYF. Together with reference TRBV5-1 and TRBJ2-5, the CDR3 gives the full variable domain: KAGVTQTPRYLIKTRGQQVTLSCSPISGHRSVSWYQQTPGQGLQFLFEYFSETQRNKGNFPGRFSGRQFSNSRSEMNVSTLELGDSALYLCASSAGPQETQYFGPGTRLLVL.

Many counts were recorded for this clonotype. V is TRBV12-3 or TRBV12-4 and J is TRBJ1-5, with D possibly being TRBD1 (6 bases). V shed 4 bases and J shed 2 bases, with 12 bases lying between them. This CDR3 has 15 residues. For the CDR3, the DNA is TGTGCCAGCAGTTCACAGGGAGTTGGCAATCAGCCCCAGCATTTT. Its translation: CASSSQGVGNQPQHF.

Written as DNA, the CDR3 is TGTGCCAGCAGGGTACTCAGTGGGAACACTGAAGCTTTCTTT. Translation gives CASRVLSGNTEAFF. This rearrangement joins TRBV12-3 or TRBV12-4 to TRBJ1-1; D is unresolved. With 6 bases removed from V and 1 base from J, the gap between germline ends came to 12 bases. The length of the CDR3 is 14 residues.

The rearrangement links TRBV29-1 to TRBJ2-1; the D gene is possibly TRBD2 (6 bases). The V end was cut by 4 bases, the J end by 1 base, with 11 bases between. CDR1 is SQVTM, CDR2 ANQGSEA, per germline. This CDR3 is built from 14 residues. CDR3 loop: CSVVPGDSYNEQFF. CDR3 bases: TGCAGCGTTGTGCCGGGAGATTCCTACAATGAGCAGTTCTTC.

This clonotype was detected many times. The rearrangement joins TRBV12-3 or TRBV12-4 to TRBJ1-1, with 7 nucleotides matching TRBD1. With 10 bases clipped from V and 0 bases from J, the junction kept 5 bases outside the gene matches. The length of the CDR3 is 13 residues. Here the CDR3 DNA reads TGTGCCACCCGGACAGGAATGAACACTGAAGCTTTCTTT. Translating it yields CATRTGMNTEAFF.

This clonotype was detected ten times or more. J is TRBJ2-7 and V is TRBV5-6; D is perhaps TRBD1 or TRBD2 (5 bases each). CDR3 length: 12 residues. Trimming pared 4 bases from V and 6 bases from J, leaving 11 bases between. Germline V lookup: CDR1 SGHDT, CDR2 YYEEEE. As DNA, the CDR3 is TGTGCCAGCAGCACGCAGGGACGCGAGCAGTACGTC. Translating gives CASSTQGREQYV.

This clonotype was seen repeatedly, ten times or more. The rearrangement links TRBV12-3 or TRBV12-4 to TRBJ1-5; D uncertain. The length of the CDR3 is 13 residues. V was clipped by 5 bases and J by 15 bases, with 20 bases between them. For the CDR3, the DNA is TGTGCCAGCAGTCCCGGATCAGTCCAAGAGCCGCATTTT. Its protein is CASSPGSVQEPHF.

This clonotype occurred many times. The chain joins TRBV7-9 to TRBJ1-1; weak D call: TRBD1 (6 bases). The ends were cut back, 8 bases at V and 3 bases at J, with 19 bases in the middle. The CDR3 totals 15 residues. CDR1 is SEHNR, CDR2 FQNEAQ, per germline (reference sequence). CDR3 region: CASSIRGRGYTEAFF. CDR3 bases: TGTGCCAGCTCGATACGGGGAAGGGGGTACACTGAAGCTTTCTTT.

Many counts were recorded for this clonotype. The chain recombines TRBV20-1 with TRBJ2-3; D may match TRBD1 or TRBD2 (5 bases each). V lost 5 bases and J lost 2, with 17 bases in between. Germline V gives CDR1 DFQATT, CDR2 SNEGSKA (reference sequence). This CDR3 has 15 residues. CDR3 residues: CSARKGPTNTDTQYF. The CDR3 DNA sequence: TGCAGTGCTCGTAAGGGACCGACCAACACAGATACGCAGTATTTT.

The table lists this clonotype with many counts. The chain is built from TRBV6-1 and TRBJ2-1, with 8 bases identical to TRBD2. Germline trimming cut 2 bases from V and 10 bases from J; bases unmatched to any gene: 4. This CDR3 region has 13 residues. CDR1 MNHNS and CDR2 SASEGT come from the germline V gene. CDR3 bases: TGTGCCAGCAGTGAAATTCGCGGGAGGGAGCAGTTCTTC. Its translation is CASSEIRGREQFF.